Shown below are 31 T cell receptor beta chains from a single sample sequenced in a study of OX40 agonist ivuxolimab in advanced cancers. Sequencing used immunoSEQ multiplex PCR; TCRdb keeps in-frame clones, though not all of them. The sample shows about 30,000 clones, about four fifths of them seen only once. The input for sequencing was CD4+ or CD8+ T cells sorted from blood, taken in a trial of the OX40 agonist ivuxolimab. These receptors came from an adult with an advanced solid tumor such as melanoma, head and neck, liver or kidney cancer.

Here the CDR3 reads CASSEVVGGGTSYNEQFF. The CDR3 DNA reads TGTGCCAGCAGTGAAGTCGTCGGGGGGGGGACCTCCTACAATGAGCAGTTCTTC. The chain has TRBV6-1 and TRBJ2-1, with 8 bases identical to TRBD2. Germline V gives CDR1 MNHNS, CDR2 SASEGT. This CDR3 spans 18 amino acids. Trimming at V came to 1 base and at J to 0 bases, leaving 8 bases not matched to a gene.

The rearrangement joins TRBV2 to TRBJ2-3, with D maybe TRBD2 (6 bases). The CDR3 has 15 residues. The germline V gene encodes CDR1 SNHLY and CDR2 FYNNEI. V lost 7 bases and J lost 4, with 18 bases in between. The CDR3 DNA reads as TGTGCCAGCATCGTAACTAGCCCGACCGCAGATACGCAGTATTTT. Amino acids: CASIVTSPTADTQYF. The full variable domain, with the rest looked up from reference TRBV2 and TRBJ2-3, is EPEVTQTPSHQVTQMGQEVILRCVPISNHLYFYWYRQILGQKVEFLVSFYNNEISEKSEIFDDQFSVERPDGSNFTLKIRSTKLEDSAMYFCASIVTSPTADTQYFGPGTRLTVL.

The V call is TRBV14, the J call TRBJ1-1; D is uncertain. Trimming stripped 2 bases from V and 5 bases from J, with 9 bases between. CDR3 length: 13 amino acids. Germline V gene data show CDR1 as SGHDN and CDR2 as FVKESK. The DNA for the CDR3 is TGTGCCAGCAGCCAAAGTAGTCGTACTGAAGCTTTCTTT. Translation gives CASSQSSRTEAFF. The whole variable domain, filled in from reference TRBV14 and TRBJ1-1, reads EAGVTQFPSHSVIEKGQTVTLRCDPISGHDNLYWYRRVMGKEIKFLLHFVKESKQDESGMPNNRFLAERTGGTYSTLKVQPAELEDSGVYFCASSQSSRTEAFFGQGTRLTVV.

V usage is TRBV2 and J usage is TRBJ2-3, with unresolved D. This CDR3 has 11 residues. V lost 11 bases to trimming and J lost 1 base, with 7 bases between them. Per germline, CDR1 SNHLY and CDR2 FYNNEI. CDR3: CAASRTDTQYF. The CDR3 nucleotides read TGTGCCGCATCTCGCACAGATACGCAGTATTTT.

CDR3 loop: CAISEELLFSYEQYF. Written as DNA, the CDR3 is TGTGCCATCAGTGAAGAACTGTTATTCTCCTACGAGCAGTACTTC. J is TRBJ2-7 and V is TRBV10-3, with D unresolved. The CDR3 is 15 amino acids. Germline V gene sequence: CDR1 ENHRY, CDR2 SYGVKD. V lost 3 bases and J 0 bases, leaving 12 bases between the germline ends.

This clone is a singleton in its sample. The chain couples TRBV5-6 to TRBJ1-1; 12 bases line up with TRBD1. V dropped 4 bases and J dropped 11; count of bases not matched to a gene: 9. Per the germline V gene, CDR1 is SGHDT and CDR2 is YYEEEE. This CDR3 has 14 amino acids. This CDR3 is CASSHGTGGAWAFF. For the CDR3, the DNA is TGTGCCAGCAGCCATGGGACAGGGGGCGCATGGGCTTTCTTT.

The V and J genes are TRBV6-5 and TRBJ2-7, with TRBD1 matching 9 bases. V shed 0 bases, J shed 5 bases, and the junction held 5 bases outside the gene matches. Per the germline V gene, CDR1 is MNHEY and CDR2 is SVGAGI. CDR3 length equals 15 residues. The chain's CDR3 is CASSYSTGGVDEQYF. CDR3 in DNA: TGTGCCAGCAGTTACTCAACAGGGGGCGTCGACGAGCAGTACTTC.

The chain joins TRBV5-1 to TRBJ2-5, with 12 bases lining up with TRBD2. CDR1 is SGHRS, CDR2 YFSETQ, per germline. CDR3 length: 21 residues. V was pared by 3 bases and J by 4 bases, with 22 bases of the junction left unmatched. Here the CDR3 DNA reads TGCGCCAGCAGCTGGAGGGTGGATGATAGACTAGCGGGAGCGGGCCCAGAGACCCAGTACTTC. Amino acids: CASSWRVDDRLAGAGPETQYF.

This chain uses TRBV27 with TRBJ2-1, with D unresolved. V lost 3 bases and J lost 7, with 7 bases in between. From germline, CDR1 is MNHEY and CDR2 SMNVEV (reference sequence). The CDR3 is 12 residues long. The CDR3 nucleotides are TGTGCCAGCAGTTTGTTTGGGAATGAGCAGTTCTTC. Translating gives CASSLFGNEQFF.

The chain recombines TRBV6-1 with TRBJ1-4; possible D gene TRBD1, 6 bases. Germline CDR1 is MNHNS and CDR2 is SASEGT. CDR3 length: 18 amino acids. The germline V and J ends were trimmed by 2 bases and 6 bases, with 22 bases remaining between them. In nucleotides, the CDR3 is TGTGCCAGCAGTGAATTTGGTACAGGGAGGGTATTAGATGAAAAACTGTTTTTT. Translated: CASSEFGTGRVLDEKLFF.

In its sample, this clone was seen a few times. The chain has TRBV27 and TRBJ1-2, with D maybe TRBD1 (5 bases). CDR3 length: 13 amino acids. Trimming removed 4 bases from V and 2 bases from J, with 8 bases in between. Germline CDR1 reads MNHEY; CDR2 reads SMNVEV (reference sequence). The DNA for the CDR3 is TGTGCCAGCAGTTCACAGGCCAACTATGGCTACACCTTC. It is translated as CASSSQANYGYTF.

The CDR3 DNA sequence: TGTGCCAGCAGCTTAGAGGGGGTACTAGCGGGGGCTAGCACAGATACGCAGTATTTT. Translating it yields CASSLEGVLAGASTDTQYF. The chain has TRBV7-6 and TRBJ2-3, with 11 bases identical to TRBD2. The CDR3 spans 19 residues. Trimming removed 1 base from V and 0 bases from J; junction bases left unmatched: 9. From germline, CDR1 is SGHVS and CDR2 FNYEAQ.

The CDR3 protein is CASSLGGDTEAFF. The CDR3 DNA reads as TGTGCCAGCAGCTTGGGTGGGGACACTGAAGCTTTCTTT. The chain is built from TRBV5-6 and TRBJ1-1; no clear D gene. The CDR3 length is 13 residues. The V gene lost 0 bases and the J gene lost 3 bases, with 6 bases spanning the gap. CDR1 and CDR2 (germline): SGHDT, YYEEEE.

The CDR3 DNA is TGTGCCAGCAGTTACGGGGCTAGCGGGGGGCCTACGCAGTATTTT. Translated, it gives CASSYGASGGPTQYF. The V call is TRBV6-6, the J call TRBJ2-3, with 11 positions matching TRBD2. This CDR3 spans 15 amino acids. The junction had 6 bases not matched to a gene; V was cut back by 2 bases and J by 8 bases. Germline values: CDR1 MNHNY, CDR2 SVGAGI (reference sequence).

The V call is TRBV6-5, the J call TRBJ1-2; 12 bases fit TRBD1. CDR1 and CDR2 (germline): MNHEY, SVGAGI. The trim removed 6 bases at V and 8 bases at J, leaving 7 bases unmatched. The CDR3 covers 14 residues. DNA for the CDR3: TGTGCCAGCAGGGGGACAGGGGGCGCGGGCGGCTACACCTTC. This codes for CASRGTGGAGGYTF.

This chain joins TRBV5-8 and TRBJ2-1; TRBD2 aligns across 10 bases. This CDR3 contains 16 residues. Germline assignment: CDR1 SGHTS and CDR2 YDEGEE. The trim removed 1 base at V and 2 bases at J, leaving 3 bases unmatched. CDR3 amino acids: CASSLLAGVTYNEQFF. As DNA, the CDR3 is TGTGCCAGCAGCTTGCTAGCGGGAGTGACCTACAATGAGCAGTTCTTC. The complete variable domain, with remaining parts taken from reference TRBV5-8 and TRBJ2-1, reads EAGVTQSPTHLIKTRGQQATLRCSPISGHTSVYWYQQALGLGLQFLLWYDEGEERNRGNFPPRFSGRQFPNYSSELNVNALELEDSALYLCASSLLAGVTYNEQFFGPGTRLTVL.

As to this clone: A much bigger clone sits one base away, suggesting this may be a read error. Distinct nucleotide sequences in the sample also encode this CDR3. The chain combines TRBV14 with TRBJ1-2; D unclear. Trimming took 4 bases from V and 2 from J, leaving 8 bases between them. Germline CDR1 SGHDN, CDR2 FVKESK. This CDR3 region has 13 residues. CDR3 bases: TGTGCCAGCAGCCCGACGGGGAACTATGGCTACACCTTC. It translates to CASSPTGNYGYTF.

This chain connects TRBV6-5 to TRBJ2-2, with a weak D call TRBD2 (6 bases). From germline, CDR1 is MNHEY and CDR2 SVGAGI. There are 16 residues in the CDR3. Trimming removed 1 base at V and 3 bases at J, with 12 bases between. The chain's CDR3 is CASSYYGGIHTGELFF. Here the CDR3 DNA reads TGTGCCAGCAGTTACTATGGCGGGATTCACACCGGGGAGCTGTTTTTT.

The chain recombines TRBV30 with TRBJ2-1; D gene ambiguous. Germline V gives CDR1 GTSNPN, CDR2 SVGIG (reference sequence). The CDR3 spans 12 residues. V shed 5 bases and J shed 3 bases, with 8 bases lying between them. The CDR3 spells CAWDVLYNEQFF. CDR3 DNA sequence: TGTGCCTGGGACGTCCTCTACAATGAGCAGTTCTTC.

This chain connects TRBV6-6 to TRBJ2-5, with a tentative D call TRBD1 (6 bases). This CDR3 has 16 residues. Trimming removed 4 bases at V and 5 bases at J, with 20 bases between. Germline-derived CDR1 and CDR2 are MNHNY and SVGAGI (reference sequence). The CDR3 bases are TGTGCCAGCAGTTCCGGAACAGGGCCCGGATGGGAGACCCAGTACTTC. Residues: CASSSGTGPGWETQYF.

This clone was recorded only once. The gene calls are TRBV6-6 and TRBJ2-7; D ambiguous. This CDR3 has 12 amino acids. The germline V gene has CDR1 MNHNY and CDR2 SVGAGI (reference sequence). V gave up 5 bases and J gave up 7 bases, with 12 bases separating them. CDR3 residues: CASSLTALEQYF. The CDR3 bases are TGTGCCAGCAGTCTGACGGCATTGGAGCAGTACTTC.

This chain connects TRBV2 to TRBJ1-5, with a possible D match to TRBD1 (6 bases). The CDR3 has 16 amino acids. Trimming removed 6 bases from V and 0 bases from J, with 15 bases in between. Germline CDR1 is SNHLY and CDR2 is FYNNEI. The chain's CDR3 is CASSPGRDNSNQPQHF. CDR3 nucleotide sequence: TGTGCCAGCAGCCCCGGCCGGGACAATAGCAATCAGCCCCAGCATTTT.

This sequence joins TRBV6-5 and TRBJ1-1; a possible D gene is TRBD1 (5 bases). The CDR3 is made up of 14 amino acids. The V gene lost 4 bases and the J gene lost 6 bases, with 15 bases spanning the gap. Per germline, CDR1 MNHEY and CDR2 SVGAGI. The CDR3 nucleotides read TGTGCCAGCAGTTCCGGGACCATTCGTCCTGAAGCTTTCTTT. Protein: CASSSGTIRPEAFF.

The J gene is TRBJ2-1, the V gene TRBV11-3, with 13 nucleotides matching TRBD2. J lost 7 bases, V lost 5 bases, and 5 bases had no gene match. Germline V gene sequence: CDR1 SGHNT, CDR2 YENEEA. This CDR3 spans 15 amino acids. The chain's CDR3 is CASSAWTSGSNEQFF. The CDR3 DNA is TGTGCCAGCAGCGCCTGGACTAGCGGGAGTAATGAGCAGTTCTTC.

This chain links TRBV11-3 with TRBJ2-1; 10 bases map to TRBD1. This CDR3 spans 18 amino acids. The V segment lost 4 bases and the J segment 6 bases; nucleotides outside the gene matches: 15. Germline CDR1 reads SGHNT; CDR2 reads YENEEA. The CDR3 protein is CASSSPGQGKVDINEQFF. The CDR3, as DNA: TGTGCCAGCAGCTCTCCGGGACAGGGGAAGGTTGATATCAATGAGCAGTTCTTC.

This CDR3 is CASSYGTGNTEAFF. The CDR3 coding sequence is TGTGCCAGCAGTTATGGGACGGGGAACACTGAAGCTTTCTTT. The chain has TRBV6-5 and TRBJ1-1, with D possibly matching TRBD1 (5 bases). CDR1 and CDR2 (germline): MNHEY, SVGAGI. The CDR3 contains 14 residues. Trimming removed 3 bases at V and 1 base at J, with 9 bases between.

V usage is TRBV29-1 and J usage is TRBJ1-2; D is ambiguous. CDR3 length equals 13 residues. Germline V gene data show CDR1 as SQVTM and CDR2 as ANQGSEA. Trimming took 2 bases from V and 5 from J, leaving 12 bases between them. CDR3 amino acids: CSVESDIGYGYTF. CDR3 DNA: TGCAGCGTTGAAAGCGACATAGGGTATGGCTACACCTTC.

The chain recombines TRBV27 with TRBJ2-3; D gene ambiguous. The germline V and J ends were trimmed by 3 bases and 1 base, with 5 bases remaining between them. The CDR3 extends over 13 amino acids. CDR1 MNHEY and CDR2 SMNVEV come from the germline V gene (reference sequence). This chain's CDR3 is CASSFLGTDTQYF. The DNA for the CDR3 is TGTGCCAGCAGTTTTTTAGGCACAGATACGCAGTATTTT.

The CDR3: CASSLVGSRLALHTEAFF. The DNA for the CDR3 is TGTGCCAGCAGCTTAGTAGGTTCTCGTTTGGCACTTCACACTGAAGCTTTCTTT. The V gene is TRBV7-9, the J gene TRBJ1-1, with D unclear. The ends were cut back, 1 base at V and 3 bases at J, with 21 bases in the middle. The length of the CDR3 is 18 residues. The germline V gene encodes CDR1 SEHNR and CDR2 FQNEAQ (reference sequence).

The genes are TRBV7-6 and TRBJ2-7, with a weak D call TRBD1 (5 bases). CDR3 length: 14 amino acids. Germline CDR1 SGHVS, CDR2 FNYEAQ. Trimming left V 5 bases short and J 2 bases short, with 13 bases between. The CDR3 DNA follows: TGTGCCAGCAGCCCTACAGGCCCCACCTACGAGCAGTACTTC. It codes for CASSPTGPTYEQYF.

The V gene is TRBV9, the J gene TRBJ2-7; TRBD2 matches at 8 bases. The CDR3 covers 14 residues. Germline V gene data show CDR1 as SGDLS and CDR2 as YYNGEE. After removal of 0 bases from V and 3 bases from J, the junction contained 2 bases not matched to a gene. CDR3 sequence reads: CASSVGSGDYEQYF. CDR3 sequence (DNA): TGTGCCAGCAGCGTAGGTAGCGGGGACTACGAGCAGTACTTC.